The 18 T cell receptor beta chains below come from one sample, sequenced in a study of blood T cell repertoires in COVID-19. Clones were read by immunoSEQ multiplex PCR, and TCRdb kept only the in-frame ones, dropping some. The data contain 42,000 or so clones, approximately 91% of them singletons. Sequencing was performed on peripheral blood. The receptor set was obtained from a human donor in a cohort sampled during active COVID-19.

The J gene is TRBJ2-3, the V gene TRBV11-2; D remains ambiguous. The CDR3 is made up of 13 amino acids. CDR1 is SGHAT, CDR2 FQNNGV, per germline. The V gene lost 1 base and the J gene lost 1 base, with 3 bases spanning the gap. The CDR3 loop reads CASSLAGTDTQYF. For the CDR3, the DNA is TGTGCCAGCAGCTTAGCCGGCACAGATACGCAGTATTTT.

The rearrangement links TRBV10-2 to TRBJ2-5; D is ambiguous. The CDR3 is 15 amino acids. Trimming pared 0 bases from V and 5 bases from J, leaving 13 bases between. Germline V lookup: CDR1 WSHSY, CDR2 SAAADI. CDR3 residues: CASSESGRLAETQYF. Here the CDR3 DNA reads TGCGCCAGCAGTGAGTCAGGCAGGTTGGCGGAGACCCAGTACTTC.

The chain recombines TRBV7-2 with TRBJ1-2, with D unclear. V shed 5 bases and J shed 2 bases, with 12 bases lying between them. Germline V lookup: CDR1 SGHTA, CDR2 FQGNSA. The CDR3 extends over 14 amino acids. CDR3 amino acids: CASSEVVRNYGYTF. The CDR3 DNA reads as TGTGCCAGCAGCGAAGTAGTAAGAAACTATGGCTACACCTTC.

The chain carries TRBV19 and TRBJ1-2; 7 bases map to TRBD1. The germline V gene encodes CDR1 LNHDA and CDR2 SQIVND (reference sequence). The ends lost 3 bases at V and 4 bases at J; junction bases unmatched: 8. The CDR3 consists of 15 residues. The CDR3: CASSIRQGFGYGYTF. The DNA of the CDR3 is TGTGCCAGTAGTATCCGACAGGGTTTTGGCTATGGCTACACCTTC.

V usage is TRBV2 and J usage is TRBJ2-2, with D tentatively TRBD1 (5 bases). CDR1 is SNHLY and CDR2 is FYNNEI in the germline V gene. This CDR3 is built from 14 residues. Trimming stripped 3 bases from V and 3 bases from J, with 8 bases between. This chain's CDR3 is CASSDQGYTGELFF. The CDR3 coding sequence is TGTGCCAGCAGTGACCAGGGTTACACCGGGGAGCTGTTTTTT. Based on the CDR3 plus reference TRBV2 and TRBJ2-2, the full variable domain is EPEVTQTPSHQVTQMGQEVILRCVPISNHLYFYWYRQILGQKVEFLVSFYNNEISEKSEIFDDQFSVERPDGSNFTLKIRSTKLEDSAMYFCASSDQGYTGELFFGEGSRLTVL.

The V call is TRBV7-3, the J call TRBJ2-1, with 8 bases fitting TRBD2. With 2 bases clipped from V and 6 bases from J, the junction kept 6 bases outside the gene matches. CDR3 length: 15 residues. Germline assignment: CDR1 SGHTA and CDR2 FQGTGA. The CDR3 DNA reads TGTGCCAGCAGCTTATCGCGGGGGGATGTCAATGAGCAGTTCTTC. It encodes CASSLSRGDVNEQFF.

The chain has TRBV6-5 and TRBJ1-5; 7 bases are a match to TRBD1. This CDR3 has 14 amino acids. Trimming at V came to 7 bases and at J to 6 bases, leaving 9 bases not matched to a gene. Germline V gene lookup returns CDR1 MNHEY and CDR2 SVGAGI. The DNA for the CDR3 is TGTGCCAGCAATCCGACAGGGAGGAGTCAGCCCCAGCATTTT. Translated: CASNPTGRSQPQHF.

The V call is TRBV9, the J call TRBJ2-7, with 7 bases identical to TRBD1. Germline loops: CDR1 SGDLS, CDR2 YYNGEE. CDR3 length: 14 residues. After removal of 1 base from V and 7 bases from J, the junction contained 8 bases not matched to a gene. CDR3 coding DNA: TGTGCCAGCAGCGTAAACCCCCAGGGGGAGGAGCAGTACTTC. Its protein is CASSVNPQGEEQYF. Looking up the rest from reference TRBV9 and TRBJ2-7 gives the full variable domain: DSGVTQTPKHLITATGQRVTLRCSPRSGDLSVYWYQQSLDQGLQFLIQYYNGEERAKGNILERFSAQQFPDLHSELNLSSLELGDSALYFCASSVNPQGEEQYFGPGTRLTVT.

The chain carries TRBV6-5 and TRBJ1-4; possibly TRBD1 for D (5 bases). The CDR3 is made up of 14 amino acids. The germline gives CDR1 MNHEY, CDR2 SVGAGI. The V gene lost 4 bases and the J gene lost 6 bases, with 12 bases spanning the gap. The CDR3 nucleotides read TGTGCCAGCAGTTTGGGGCATAAGGATGAAAAACTGTTTTTT. This sequence encodes CASSLGHKDEKLFF.

The chain combines TRBV3-1 (or the pseudogene TRBV3-2) with TRBJ2-1; 7 nucleotides match TRBD1. This CDR3 region has 15 residues. Trimming cost V 1 base and J 7 bases; bases outside gene matches: 7. Looked up from germline, CDR1 is LGHDT and CDR2 is YNNKEL (reference sequence). CDR3 sequence: CASSQGQGSWNEQFF. In nucleotides, the CDR3 is TGTGCCAGCAGCCAAGGACAGGGCTCGTGGAATGAGCAGTTCTTC.

The chain uses TRBV24-1 and TRBJ1-1; TRBD1 is a possible D gene (6 bases). The CDR3 is 15 residues long. The V end was cut by 4 bases, the J end by 5 bases, with 16 bases between. From germline, CDR1 is KGHDR and CDR2 SFDVKD. The DNA of the CDR3 is TGTGCCACCAGTGACGCCTCAGGGGCGCGGACTGAAGCTTTCTTT. Its translation: CATSDASGARTEAFF.

The J gene is TRBJ2-7, the V gene TRBV10-3; possible D gene TRBD1, 5 bases. Looked up from germline, CDR1 is ENHRY and CDR2 is SYGVKD. The V and J ends lost 2 bases and 3 bases respectively, with 5 bases between them. The CDR3 contains 12 residues. The CDR3 nucleotides are TGTGCCATCAGTGAGCAGGGCTACGAGCAGTACTTC. As protein: CAISEQGYEQYF.

The V gene is TRBV11-3, the J gene TRBJ1-1; 8 bases are shared with TRBD1. Germline CDR1 SGHNT, CDR2 YENEEA. Unmatched junction bases numbered 3, after V lost 5 bases and J lost 1 base. The CDR3 covers 14 residues. The CDR3 reads CASSVGTGNTEAFF. The DNA of the CDR3 is TGTGCCAGCAGCGTCGGGACAGGGAACACTGAAGCTTTCTTT.

The CDR3 loop reads CATSTRRSSYEQYF. CDR3 nucleotide sequence: TGTGCCACCAGCACAAGACGGAGCTCCTACGAGCAGTACTTC. The V gene is TRBV15, the J gene TRBJ2-7, with D unresolved. Looked up from germline, CDR1 is LNHNV and CDR2 is YYDKDF (reference sequence). Trimming pared 4 bases from V and 0 bases from J, leaving 10 bases between. This CDR3 spans 14 amino acids.

This clone occurred once. The chain combines TRBV2 with TRBJ1-1; D possibly corresponds to TRBD1 (5 bases). Germline V CDR1 and CDR2: SNHLY, FYNNEI. V was trimmed by 3 bases and J by 3 bases, leaving 17 bases between them. CDR3 length equals 16 residues. CDR3 protein: CASSEGGGREYTEAFF. CDR3 bases: TGTGCCAGCAGTGAGGGGGGTGGCCGAGAGTACACTGAAGCTTTCTTT.

The table lists this clone with a few counts. This chain links TRBV9 with TRBJ1-3; D call uncertain. V was shortened by 0 bases and J by 7 bases, with 8 bases between the two germline ends. The CDR3 contains 13 residues. Germline V gives CDR1 SGDLS, CDR2 YYNGEE. CDR3 loop: CASSVDFGNTIYF. The CDR3 DNA follows: TGTGCCAGCAGCGTAGATTTTGGCAACACCATATATTTT.

This chain uses TRBV6-5 with TRBJ1-2; D remains ambiguous. The ends were cut back, 7 bases at V and 7 bases at J, with 13 bases in the middle. Germline V gene data show CDR1 as MNHEY and CDR2 as SVGAGI. The CDR3 is made up of 12 amino acids. The CDR3 loop reads CASTQPGVGYTF. The CDR3 nucleotides are TGTGCCAGCACTCAACCGGGTGTTGGCTACACCTTC.

The V gene is TRBV30, the J gene TRBJ1-4, with a possible D match to TRBD1 (6 bases). V was cut by 5 bases and J by 5 bases, with 12 bases left in between. The CDR3 loop spans 13 amino acids. Germline CDR1 is GTSNPN and CDR2 is SVGIG (reference sequence). This CDR3 is CAWPDRQNEKLFF. CDR3 DNA: TGTGCCTGGCCGGACAGACAAAATGAAAAACTGTTTTTT.